This is a list of T cell receptor beta chains from one sample in a study of cytomegalovirus exposure and HLA in healthy donors. Using immunoSEQ multiplex PCR, the repertoire was profiled, and TCRdb retains in-frame clones only, with some absent. The repertoire consists of under 150,000 clones, with 80% occurring once and the leading ten covering roughly 4%. Sequenced material: PBMCs. These receptors all stem from a woman aged 40 to 50 in good health and CMV-seronegative. Both conserved end residues are part of each CDR3. Each record gives: clone size, V gene, D gene, J gene, CDR3 DNA, CDR3 protein. A D gene is named only where the DNA matches it firmly. Expanded clones get a size class; other rows say once, few or many, or leave the size out.

NA	TRBV5-4	TRBD2	TRBJ2-3	TGTGCCAGCAGCCACCTACTAGCGGGGGACCGGGGAGATACGCAGTATTTT	CASSHLLAGDRGDTQYF
NA	TRBV6-5	NA	TRBJ2-7	TGTGCCAGCAGCTCAGGGCCCCTTAGCTCCTACGAGCAGTACTTC	CASSSGPLSSYEQYF
NA	TRBV28	TRBD2	TRBJ2-7	TGTGCCAGCAGAACGTCCGGGACTAGAGCCGAGCAGTACTTC	CASRTSGTRAEQYF
NA	TRBV5-4	NA	TRBJ2-7	TGTGCCAGCAGCTTGGATACAGGCTACGAGCAGTACTTC	CASSLDTGYEQYF
NA	TRBV19	NA	TRBJ2-5	TGTGCCAGTAGTGGCGGGACCCAGTACTTC	CASSGGTQYF
NA	TRBV5-1	NA	TRBJ1-1	TGCGCCAGCAGCCCGCGCGGGAACACTGAAGCTTTCTTT	CASSPRGNTEAFF
NA	TRBV7-6	TRBD1	TRBJ1-4	TGTGCCAGCAGCTTAGACCCGACGGGACAGTCTAATGAAAAACTGTTTTTT	CASSLDPTGQSNEKLFF
NA	TRBV7-2	NA	TRBJ1-1	TGTGCCAGCAGCTTAGGCAGGGGATCTGAAGCTTTCTTT	CASSLGRGSEAFF
NA	TRBV7-8	NA	TRBJ1-5	TGTGCCAGCAGCTTAGAAAGTGGACATCCTAATCAGCCCCAGCATTTT	CASSLESGHPNQPQHF
NA	TRBV4-3	NA	TRBJ2-7	TGCGCCAGCAGCCAAGTTCCCTCCTCCTACGAGCAGTACTTC	CASSQVPSSYEQYF
NA	TRBV7-8	TRBD2	TRBJ2-7	TGTGCCAGCAGCCCCGGGACTAGCATCGACGAGCAGTACTTC	CASSPGTSIDEQYF
NA	TRBV7-2	TRBD2	TRBJ2-7	TGTGCCAGCAGAGATCCGGGACTAGCGGCAGGCTCCTACGAGCAGTACTTC	CASRDPGLAAGSYEQYF
NA	TRBV10-3	TRBD1	TRBJ1-2	TGTGCCACCGTCGGACAGGGGGACTATGGCTACACCTTC	CATVGQGDYGYTF
once	TRBV10-3	NA	TRBJ1-2	TGTGCCATCAGTGAGTCTCAGTTCAATGGCTACACCTTC	CAISESQFNGYTF
NA	TRBV15	TRBD2	TRBJ2-5	TGTGCCACCAGCAGAGATCGCGGGGGAGCCCAGTACTTC	CATSRDRGGAQYF
few	TRBV4-1	TRBD1	TRBJ1-4	TGCGCCAGCAGCCAAGGCCACGGGACAGGGGATTTATTTGGTGAAAAACTGTTTTTT	CASSQGHGTGDLFGEKLFF
NA	TRBV5-4	TRBD2	TRBJ2-1	TGTGCCAGCAGCTCGTGGACTAGCGGCAATGAGCAGTTCTTC	CASSSWTSGNEQFF
NA	TRBV4-1	TRBD2	TRBJ2-7	TGCGCCAGCAGCCAAGAACCGGGGACTAACTACGAGCAGTACTTC	CASSQEPGTNYEQYF
once	TRBV28	NA	TRBJ2-7	TGTGCCACCCGGCGAAGCCAGGGCCGGTCCTACGAGCAGTACTTC	CATRRSQGRSYEQYF
NA	TRBV7-2	NA	TRBJ2-7	TGTGCCAGCACCCTACCGGGCAGGGCCACCGAGCAGTACTTC	CASTLPGRATEQYF
NA	TRBV10-3	NA	TRBJ2-5	TGTGCCATCAGTGAGGTTCCGGGAACCTACGAGGAGCAGTACTTC	CAISEVPGTYEEQYF
NA	TRBV19	TRBD2	TRBJ2-1	TGTGCCAGCACTAGCGGGGGGGCCTACAATGAGCAGTTCTTC	CASTSGGAYNEQFF
NA	TRBV7-9	NA	TRBJ2-7	TGTGCCAGCAGCTTTACTAGTCGACTCTACGAGCAGTACTTC	CASSFTSRLYEQYF
NA	TRBV7-8	NA	TRBJ1-6	TGTGCCAGCAGCAAAAGGACAGCAGCAAATTCACCCCTCCACTTT	CASSKRTAANSPLHF